These 15 T cell receptor beta chains were all obtained from the same sample, sequenced in a study of blood T cell repertoires in COVID-19. Clones were sequenced by immunoSEQ multiplex PCR, and TCRdb holds only the in-frame ones, with some missing. The data contain over 250,000 clones, roughly nine tenths of them singletons. Sequenced input: peripheral blood. Source of these receptors: a woman aged 25 to 39 with COVID-19, enrolled during active disease.

This chain joins TRBV4-1 and TRBJ2-7; 8 bases agree with TRBD1. The CDR3 loop spans 17 amino acids. Germline V gene sequence: CDR1 MGHRA, CDR2 YSYEKL. V dropped 3 bases and J dropped 0; count of bases not matched to a gene: 10. This chain's CDR3 is CASSQRQGPTASYEQYF. DNA for the CDR3: TGCGCCAGCAGCCAGAGACAGGGGCCTACCGCCTCCTACGAGCAGTACTTC.

For the CDR3, the DNA is TGTGCCAGCAGTTTAGGGGACAGGGGCCGCTACACCTTC. Amino acids: CASSLGDRGRYTF. The chain joins TRBV12-3 or TRBV12-4 to TRBJ1-2; 10 nucleotides match TRBD1. V was pared by 1 base and J by 9 bases, with 2 bases of the junction left unmatched. CDR3 length: 13 amino acids.

V usage is TRBV10-3 and J usage is TRBJ1-6; possibly TRBD1 for D (6 bases). Trimming pared 8 bases from V and 7 bases from J, leaving 15 bases between. The CDR3 runs 14 residues. Germline lookup yields CDR1 ENHRY and CDR2 SYGVKD. This chain's CDR3 is CAIGGQGKNSPLHF. CDR3 DNA: TGTGCCATCGGTGGGCAGGGGAAGAATTCACCCCTCCACTTT.

Of note for this clone: The germline gene is not matched at one end of the junction; a read error may be the cause. This chain uses TRBV7-8 with TRBJ2-1; D is ambiguous. CDR3 length equals 15 residues. Germline V CDR1 and CDR2: SGHVS, FQNEAQ. The CDR3 protein is CASSSRRLSNNEQFF. Written as DNA, the CDR3 is TGTGCCAGCAGCTCGCGCAGGCTCTCCAACAATGAGCAGTTCTTC.

The gene calls are TRBV20-1 and TRBJ2-5; D is possibly TRBD2 (5 bases). This CDR3 has 10 amino acids. The V and J ends lost 6 bases and 10 bases respectively, with 12 bases between them. Germline V gene sequence: CDR1 DFQATT, CDR2 SNEGSKA (reference sequence). The CDR3, as DNA: TGCAGTGCCGACGGGGTTGACCAGTACTTC. Translation: CSADGVDQYF.

J is TRBJ2-5 and V is TRBV5-1; 11 bases fit TRBD2. Germline values: CDR1 SGHRS, CDR2 YFSETQ. The CDR3 sequence is 14 residues long. V shed 4 bases and J 3 bases; nucleotides not matched to a gene: 2. For the CDR3, the DNA is TGCGCCAGCAGCCAGACTAGCGGGAAAGAGACCCAGTACTTC. Its translation: CASSQTSGKETQYF.

The rearrangement joins TRBV25-1 to TRBJ1-1; 7 positions agree with TRBD1. Per the germline V gene, CDR1 is MGHDK and CDR2 is SYGVNS. J lost 5 bases, V lost 4 bases, and 4 bases had no gene match. CDR3 size: 13 residues. The CDR3 is CASSVGQLTEAFF. The CDR3 DNA reads TGTGCCAGCAGTGTGGGACAGTTGACTGAAGCTTTCTTT.

The chain recombines TRBV6-5 with TRBJ1-6; TRBD1 might be the D (5 bases). Trimming took off 7 bases at V and 4 bases at J, with 8 bases between the two ends. In germline, CDR1 is MNHEY, CDR2 SVGAGI. This CDR3 has 13 amino acids. CDR3 region: CASTGWYNSPLHF. CDR3 DNA sequence: TGTGCCAGCACAGGGTGGTATAATTCACCCCTCCACTTT.

The rearrangement uses TRBV5-1 and TRBJ2-7; 14 nucleotides align to TRBD2. The length of the CDR3 is 16 residues. Germline CDR1 is SGHRS and CDR2 is YFSETQ. J gave up 4 bases and V 5 bases, and 8 bases lay outside the gene matches. The CDR3 sequence is CASSHAGTSGGYEQYF. The CDR3 DNA sequence: TGCGCCAGCAGTCACGCCGGGACTAGCGGGGGATACGAGCAGTACTTC.

V and J are TRBV10-3 and TRBJ1-1, with D possibly being TRBD1 (5 bases). V lost 7 bases to trimming and J lost 1 base, with 10 bases between them. Germline CDR1 and CDR2: ENHRY and SYGVKD. CDR3 size: 13 residues. CDR3 sequence (DNA): TGTGCCATCATGGGGCAGGAGAACACTGAAGCTTTCTTT. It translates to CAIMGQENTEAFF.

This clone was seen more than once but under ten times. V usage is TRBV18 and J usage is TRBJ2-6; D remains ambiguous. Germline CDR1 KGHSH, CDR2 LQKENI. The CDR3 sequence is 15 residues long. V shed 1 base and J shed 2 bases, with 6 bases lying between them. CDR3 sequence (DNA): TGTGCCAGCTCACCACGGTCGGCTGGGGCCAACGTCCTGACTTTC. Translation: CASSPRSAGANVLTF. Combining the CDR3 with reference TRBV18 and TRBJ2-6 gives the whole variable domain NAGVMQNPRHLVRRRGQEARLRCSPMKGHSHVYWYRQLPEEGLKFMVYLQKENIIDESGMPKERFSAEFPKEGPSILRIQQVVRGDSAAYFCASSPRSAGANVLTFGAGSRLTVL.

Concerning this clone: Within the sample, other DNA sequences also encode this same CDR3. This chain links TRBV30 with TRBJ2-2, with TRBD2 matching over 10 bases. Germline CDR1 is GTSNPN and CDR2 is SVGIG (reference sequence). V lost 1 base, J lost 3 bases, and 2 bases stayed unmatched. This CDR3 is 15 amino acids long. CDR3 protein: CAWSGLAGDTGELFF. CDR3 nucleotide sequence: TGTGCCTGGAGTGGCCTAGCGGGAGACACCGGGGAGCTGTTTTTT.

The rearrangement joins TRBV5-6 to TRBJ2-5, with D maybe TRBD2 (7 bases). Trimming shortened V by 7 bases and J by 7 bases, and 29 bases separated the two germline ends. CDR1 is SGHDT, CDR2 YYEEEE, per germline. CDR3 length: 17 amino acids. The CDR3 loop reads CASSQGGGERARRTQYF. CDR3 DNA: TGTGCCAGCTCACAGGGAGGGGGTGAGAGAGCGCGACGGACCCAGTACTTC.

The chain joins TRBV15 to TRBJ1-2, with 7 nucleotides matching TRBD1. Germline assignment: CDR1 LNHNV and CDR2 YYDKDF (reference sequence). The ends lost 7 bases at V and 4 bases at J; junction bases unmatched: 9. This CDR3 region has 14 residues. The CDR3 DNA reads as TGTGCCACCACATGGACAGGTGCCCCCTATGGCTACACCTTC. It translates to CATTWTGAPYGYTF.

This clone was found once. J is TRBJ2-1 and V is TRBV4-1; TRBD2 matches at 8 bases. J gave up 10 bases and V 3 bases, and 8 bases lay outside the gene matches. This CDR3 region has 14 residues. CDR1 and CDR2 (germline): MGHRA, YSYEKL. The CDR3 reads CASSQTGLAGEQFF. The CDR3 bases are TGCGCCAGCAGCCAGACCGGACTAGCCGGGGAGCAGTTCTTC.